This T cell receptor (beta chain) was sequenced in a study of response to subunit inactivated influenza vaccine. CDR1 is DFQATT and CDR2 is SNEGSKA in the germline V gene (reference sequence). There are 15 residues in the CDR3. V shed 5 bases and J 0 bases; nucleotides not matched to a gene: 3. MiXCR, applied by TCRdb to the RT-PCR reads, yields one record per CDR3 protein. The data contain 500,000 to 600,000 distinct CDR3 sequences, approximately 7.7% of them seen just once; the ten biggest clones take up 13%. The material was PBMCs from blood, obtained 23 to 25 months after vaccination. This receptor was obtained from a man aged 45 to 70 who received an inactivated influenza vaccine. The chain joins TRBV20-1 to TRBJ2-3; 12 nucleotides line up with TRBD2. CDR3 in DNA: TGCAGTGCTGCGACTAGCGGGGGAAGCACAGATACGCAGTATTTT. Its protein is CSAATSGGSTDTQYF.